This TCR beta chain was found in a study of blood T cell repertoires in COVID-19. Germline CDR1 is LGHDT and CDR2 is YNNKEL (reference sequence). The CDR3 sequence is 14 residues long. Original methodology: Cell counts per sample came from amplifying reference gene primers. The protocol was immunoSEQ multiplex PCR, while the TCRdb copy is restricted to in-frame clones and leaves out a portion. That table gives V, J and clone size, and the DNA gave D and trimming. The sample lists a few hundred thousand clones; around 84% were seen once. The genes are TRBV3-1 (or the pseudogene TRBV3-2) and TRBJ2-6; possible D gene TRBD2, 5 bases. Sequences were obtained from peripheral blood. This TCR was sampled from a man in his 60s with acute or convalescent COVID-19. The CDR3 DNA reads TGTGCTAGCGAGAGGCGTGCTGGGGCCAACGTCCTGACTTTC. It yields the protein CASERRAGANVLTF.